One sample yielded the 32 T cell receptor beta chains listed below, sequenced in a study of read filtering for tumor transcriptome and immune sequencing. Molecular barcoded adaptors covering alpha/delta and beta/gamma chains were used on approximately 440 ng RNA. TCRdb reprocessed the reads via MiXCR and lists one record per CDR3 protein. The data show some 130,000 distinct CDR3 sequences, with 13% seen just once and 9.5% to 12% held by the top ten. The sample was a population of CD138-negative cells sorted from bone marrow. Receptors originate from a donor at least 40 years old with multiple myeloma.

This clonotype turned up a few times. No conserved phenylalanine or tryptophan is present at the end of the CDR3, so a read error is the likely explanation. The chain has TRBV6-2 or TRBV6-3 and TRBJ2-7; D remains unclear. Trimming removed 6 bases from V and 3 bases from J, with 12 bases in between. The CDR3 spans 13 residues. Germline CDR1 reads MNHEY; CDR2 reads SVGEGT. CDR3: CASSQRTVYEQYL. Here the CDR3 DNA reads TGTGCCAGCAGCCAAAGGACGGTCTACGAGCAGTACCTC.

Remarks on this clonotype: A read error is possible here, since a much larger clone lies one base away. The chain recombines TRBV3-1 with TRBJ2-3, with 12 bases lining up with TRBD2. Germline trimming cut 3 bases from V and 9 bases from J; bases unmatched to any gene: 7. The CDR3 consists of 15 residues. The germline V gene encodes CDR1 LGHDT and CDR2 YNNKEL (reference sequence). The CDR3: CASSQWTSGAQTQYF. CDR3 DNA sequence: TGTGCCAGCAGCCAGTGGACTAGCGGGGCTCAAACGCAGTATTTT.

Concerning this clonotype itself: This probably arose from a read error, given a far larger clone one base away. The rearrangement uses TRBV5-5 and TRBJ2-7, with TRBD2 matching 11 bases. CDR3 length: 16 amino acids. Looked up from germline, CDR1 is SGHKS and CDR2 is YYEKEE (reference sequence). The DNA for the CDR3 is TGCGCCAGCAGCTTGGAACCTAGCGGGAGGTACGGCGAGCAGTACTTC. The encoded protein is CASSLEPSGRYGEQYF.

This clonotype was detected ten times or more. V gene TRBV15 combines with J gene TRBJ2-7; no definite D call. The CDR3 consists of 14 residues. The V gene's germline CDR1 is LNHNV and CDR2 YYDKDF (reference sequence). Trimming pared 0 bases from V and 6 bases from J, leaving 12 bases between. The CDR3 bases are TGTGCCACCAGCAGAGACGATGGGGTCACCGAGCAGTACTTC. It specifies CATSRDDGVTEQYF.

With respect to this clonotype: This could be a read error, since a much larger clone is one nucleotide away. The J gene is TRBJ2-1, the V gene TRBV27; 8 bases fit TRBD2. The CDR3 extends over 15 amino acids. Germline-derived CDR1 and CDR2 are MNHEY and SMNVEV (reference sequence). The CDR3 loop reads CASSWTRPRGVERFF. The CDR3 DNA sequence: TGTGCCAGCAGTTGGACGAGGCCGCGGGGGGTCGAGCGGTTCTTC.

This clonotype was seen at least ten times. CDR3 amino acids: CASSSGTTTDTQYF. The CDR3 coding sequence is TGTGCCAGCAGCTCCGGGACTACCACAGATACGCAGTATTTT. The rearrangement joins TRBV5-6 to TRBJ2-3, with 7 bases that match TRBD2. CDR1 SGHDT and CDR2 YYEEEE come from the germline V gene. J was trimmed by 2 bases and V by 3 bases; bases with no gene match: 3. The CDR3 has 14 amino acids.

There are many counts of this clonotype. The chain has TRBV3-1 and TRBJ2-5; no clear D. There are 11 residues in the CDR3. CDR1 is LGHDT and CDR2 is YNNKEL in the germline V gene (reference sequence). Between the trimmed V and J ends, which lost 0 bases and 4 bases, there was a span of 0 bases. The CDR3: CASSQEETQYF. CDR3 nucleotide sequence: TGTGCCAGCAGCCAAGAAGAGACCCAGTACTTC.

This chain links TRBV7-8 with TRBJ1-5; no clear D gene. The CDR3 has 14 amino acids. Per the germline V gene, CDR1 is SGHVS and CDR2 is FQNEAQ. V was cut by 2 bases and J by 4 bases, with 9 bases left in between. The CDR3 bases are TGTGCCAGCAGCTTATTGGGGTTAAATCAGCCCCAGCATTTT. Encoded protein: CASSLLGLNQPQHF.

There are many counts of this clonotype. The chain links TRBV5-1 to TRBJ2-1, with 10 bases matching TRBD2. The germline V gene has CDR1 SGHRS and CDR2 YFSETQ. The CDR3 totals 15 residues. Trimming took 4 bases from V and 7 from J; bases not matched to a gene: 8. For the CDR3, the DNA is TGCGCCAGCAGCCCCACCGGGACTAGCGTAAATGAGCAGTTCTTC. As protein: CASSPTGTSVNEQFF.

This clonotype was counted at least ten times. The J gene is TRBJ1-5, the V gene TRBV6-1, with TRBD1 matching over 9 bases. The V and J ends lost 3 bases and 2 bases, in that order; junction bases with no gene match: 2. Germline-derived CDR1 and CDR2 are MNHNS and SASEGT. The CDR3 sequence is 15 residues long. This CDR3 reads CASSDRQGGNQPQHF. The CDR3 DNA is TGTGCCAGCAGTGACCGACAGGGGGGCAATCAGCCCCAGCATTTT.

This clonotype was seen many times. The chain recombines TRBV12-3 or TRBV12-4 with TRBJ2-3; perhaps D is TRBD1 or TRBD2 (5 bases each). This CDR3 is 13 amino acids long. V was shortened by 5 bases and J by 7 bases, with 13 bases between the two germline ends. CDR3 sequence reads: CASSQGRVHTQYF. The CDR3 coding sequence is TGTGCCAGCAGTCAGGGACGCGTGCATACGCAGTATTTT.

This chain links TRBV6-6 with TRBJ2-5; TRBD2 agrees at 12 bases. From germline, CDR1 is MNHNY and CDR2 SVGAGI (reference sequence). V shed 0 bases, J shed 5 bases, and the junction held 7 bases outside the gene matches. This CDR3 region has 17 residues. This CDR3 is CASSYSLSSGGDETQYF. CDR3 in DNA: TGTGCCAGCAGTTACTCGCTTTCTAGCGGGGGGGACGAGACCCAGTACTTC.

This clonotype was counted at least ten times. The V gene is TRBV28, the J gene TRBJ1-2, with D uncertain. Germline CDR1 is MDHEN and CDR2 is SYDVKM. The CDR3 runs to 14 residues. V dropped 2 bases and J dropped 4 bases, with 11 bases sitting between them. The CDR3 sequence: CASSLNTKAYGYTF. CDR3 in DNA: TGTGCCAGCAGTTTAAACACCAAAGCCTATGGCTACACCTTC.

As to this clonotype: An end of the junction does not agree with germline; a read error may underlie this. J is TRBJ2-1 and V is TRBV29-1; TRBD2 agrees at 9 bases. The germline V gene encodes CDR1 SQVTM and CDR2 ANQGSEA. This CDR3 contains 15 residues. The CDR3 coding sequence is TGCAGCACAGTCCCCGCGGGAGGGCCCTACAAGGAGCAGTTCTTC. Amino acid sequence: CSTVPAGGPYKEQFF.

This clonotype was seen many times. The chain carries TRBV7-6 and TRBJ2-1; no definite D call. Germline CDR1 is SGHVS and CDR2 is FNYEAQ. V lost 0 bases, J lost 0 bases, and 12 bases lay in between. The CDR3 has 17 residues. The CDR3 region has the DNA TGTGCCAGCAGCTTAGCGAGGCCTACCAGCTCCTACAATGAGCAGTTCTTC. Its protein is CASSLARPTSSYNEQFF.

This clonotype showed up just a few times. An end of the junction does not agree with germline; a read error may underlie this. The CDR3 DNA reads TGTGCCAGCAGTGCCTCGGACAGGGGGCCCTACGAGCTGTACTTC. Its protein is CASSASDRGPYELYF. This chain uses TRBV12-3 or TRBV12-4 with TRBJ2-7; TRBD1 matches at 11 bases. This CDR3 spans 15 amino acids.

This clonotype has ten or more counts. The chain carries TRBV29-1 and TRBJ2-3; the D gene is possibly TRBD2 (5 bases). Trimming removed 2 bases at V and 0 bases at J, with 6 bases between. This CDR3 contains 13 residues. From germline, CDR1 is SQVTM and CDR2 ANQGSEA. The CDR3 bases are TGCAGCGTTGAATCGGGGAGCACAGATACGCAGTATTTT. Encoded protein: CSVESGSTDTQYF.

This clonotype has at least ten counts. The chain carries TRBV20-1 and TRBJ2-7; D is perhaps TRBD1 (6 bases). Germline assignment: CDR1 DFQATT and CDR2 SNEGSKA (reference sequence). CDR3 length: 14 amino acids. The V gene lost 3 bases and the J gene lost 2 bases, with 14 bases spanning the gap. CDR3: CSASGTFPTYEQYF. The CDR3 DNA reads TGCAGTGCTAGTGGGACATTCCCGACCTACGAGCAGTACTTC.

The CDR3 reads CASSPRDRGNQPQHF. CDR3 DNA: TGTGCCAGCTCACCGCGGGACAGGGGGAACCAGCCCCAGCATTTT. The V and J genes are TRBV18 and TRBJ1-5, with 11 positions matching TRBD1. Germline V gene lookup returns CDR1 KGHSH and CDR2 LQKENI. The J segment lost 7 bases and the V segment lost 3 bases, leaving 5 bases of the junction unmatched. CDR3 length: 15 amino acids.

Only one count was recorded for this clonotype. One end of the junction does not line up with germline, which may come from a read error. CDR3 amino acids: CASSPRGRAEALF. The CDR3 DNA sequence: TGTGCCAGCAGTCCCCGGGGCAGGGCTGAAGCTCTCTTT. The chain uses TRBV12-3 or TRBV12-4 and TRBJ1-1; D may be TRBD1 (5 bases). This CDR3 spans 13 amino acids.

This clonotype was recorded many times. This chain connects TRBV30 to TRBJ2-2, with D perhaps TRBD2 (5 bases). The CDR3 is 13 residues long. Per germline, CDR1 GTSNPN and CDR2 SVGIG (reference sequence). V lost 0 bases to trimming and J lost 5 bases, with 7 bases between them. CDR3 sequence: CAWSVGVTGELFF. The CDR3, as DNA: TGTGCCTGGAGTGTCGGGGTGACCGGGGAGCTGTTTTTT.

This clonotype was seen at least ten times. V and J are TRBV5-5 and TRBJ2-5, with 9 bases that match TRBD2. The junction had 5 bases not matched to a gene; V was cut back by 0 bases and J by 5 bases. Germline V lookup: CDR1 SGHKS, CDR2 YYEKEE (reference sequence). The CDR3 totals 15 residues. The CDR3 here is CASSLVAGVRETQYF. The CDR3 DNA sequence: TGTGCCAGCAGCTTGGTAGCGGGAGTTCGGGAGACCCAGTACTTC.

The genes are TRBV3-1 and TRBJ2-3; a weak D match, TRBD2 (5 bases). Germline CDR1 and CDR2: LGHDT and YNNKEL (reference sequence). V was cut by 1 base and J by 8 bases, with 7 bases left in between. This CDR3 has 12 amino acids. CDR3 DNA: TGTGCCAGCAGCCAAGCCGAGGGTACGCAGTATTTT. It translates to CASSQAEGTQYF.

Many counts were recorded for this clonotype. V and J are TRBV6-5 and TRBJ2-5; maybe TRBD2 (5 bases). The V and J ends lost 0 bases and 5 bases respectively, with 10 bases between them. CDR3 length equals 14 residues. CDR1 and CDR2 (germline): MNHEY, SVGAGI. The CDR3 here is CASSYSRSGETQYF. The CDR3 DNA sequence: TGTGCCAGCAGTTACTCAAGGAGCGGCGAGACCCAGTACTTC.

Only a few counts were recorded for this clonotype. The chain employs TRBV6-1 and TRBJ2-3; perhaps TRBD1 as D (5 bases). The CDR3 totals 17 residues. V lost 5 bases, J lost 2 bases, and 20 bases lay in between. Per germline, CDR1 MNHNS and CDR2 SASEGT. Here the CDR3 DNA reads TGTGCCAGCAGTTACCCTCATTGGGGCGCATTCACAGATACGCAGTATTTT. Its protein is CASSYPHWGAFTDTQYF.

Comment on this clonotype: This clone may be a read error of a much larger clone one base away. This chain joins TRBV5-1 and TRBJ2-3; possibly TRBD1 or TRBD2 for D (5 bases each). This CDR3 has 15 residues. Germline V CDR1 and CDR2: SGHRS, YFSETQ. The CDR3 nucleotides are TGCGCCGGCAGCTTGGTGGGGGACAGCACAGATACGCAGTATTTT. The encoded protein is CAGSLVGDSTDTQYF.

This clonotype has at least ten counts. The chain joins TRBV20-1 to TRBJ2-3; 11 positions agree with TRBD2. The V gene's germline CDR1 is DFQATT and CDR2 SNEGSKA (reference sequence). The CDR3 has 16 amino acids. After removal of 0 bases from V and 2 bases from J, the junction contained 4 bases not matched to a gene. CDR3 region: CSARDPLAGATDTQYF. CDR3 sequence (DNA): TGCAGTGCTAGAGATCCACTAGCGGGAGCCACAGATACGCAGTATTTT.

This clonotype showed up many times. The chain links TRBV27 to TRBJ2-1; D is tentatively TRBD1 or TRBD2 (5 bases each). From germline, CDR1 is MNHEY and CDR2 SMNVEV (reference sequence). The germline V and J ends were trimmed by 6 bases and 0 bases, with 15 bases remaining between them. CDR3 size: 16 residues. DNA for the CDR3: TGTGCCAGCAGAGGCCAGGGAGCAACCTCCTACAATGAGCAGTTCTTC. This gives the protein CASRGQGATSYNEQFF.

Concerning this clonotype: A much larger clone sits a single nucleotide away, making a read error possible. The chain links TRBV5-1 to TRBJ2-1, with TRBD2 identical over 8 bases. The CDR3 consists of 17 residues. The V gene's germline CDR1 is SGHRS and CDR2 YFSETQ. The CDR3 loop is CASSYQSGRGSYNGQFF. CDR3 coding DNA: TGCGCCAGCAGCTACCAGAGCGGGAGAGGATCCTACAATGGGCAGTTCTTC.

There are many counts of this clonotype. The chain uses TRBV10-3 and TRBJ1-1, with TRBD1 identical over 7 bases. Germline CDR1 reads ENHRY; CDR2 reads SYGVKD. Unmatched junction bases numbered 2, after V lost 6 bases and J lost 1 base. CDR3 length: 13 amino acids. The CDR3 region is CAISRDRNTEAFF. CDR3 DNA: TGTGCCATCAGCCGGGACAGGAACACTGAAGCTTTCTTT.

This clonotype was seen at least ten times. V gene TRBV28 combines with J gene TRBJ2-1; no reliable D call. Germline lookup yields CDR1 MDHEN and CDR2 SYDVKM. Trimming cost V 7 bases and J 13 bases, with 14 bases left between them. CDR3 length equals 11 residues. The CDR3 nucleotides are TGTGCCAGCACCCCTGGTAGTAGACAGTTCTTC. It encodes CASTPGSRQFF.

J is TRBJ2-3 and V is TRBV28; 13 positions match TRBD2. J gave up 2 bases and V 6 bases, and 8 bases lay outside the gene matches. Germline CDR1 and CDR2: MDHEN and SYDVKM. The CDR3 is 17 residues long. The CDR3: CASRTGTSGTYTDTQYF. CDR3 nucleotide sequence: TGTGCCAGCAGAACCGGGACTAGCGGGACCTACACAGATACGCAGTATTTT. Full variable domain (missing parts from reference TRBV28 and TRBJ2-3): DVKVTQSSRYLVKRTGEKVFLECVQDMDHENMFWYRQDPGLGLRLIYFSYDVKMKEKGDIPEGYSVSREKKERFSLILESASTNQTSMYLCASRTGTSGTYTDTQYFGPGTRLTVL.